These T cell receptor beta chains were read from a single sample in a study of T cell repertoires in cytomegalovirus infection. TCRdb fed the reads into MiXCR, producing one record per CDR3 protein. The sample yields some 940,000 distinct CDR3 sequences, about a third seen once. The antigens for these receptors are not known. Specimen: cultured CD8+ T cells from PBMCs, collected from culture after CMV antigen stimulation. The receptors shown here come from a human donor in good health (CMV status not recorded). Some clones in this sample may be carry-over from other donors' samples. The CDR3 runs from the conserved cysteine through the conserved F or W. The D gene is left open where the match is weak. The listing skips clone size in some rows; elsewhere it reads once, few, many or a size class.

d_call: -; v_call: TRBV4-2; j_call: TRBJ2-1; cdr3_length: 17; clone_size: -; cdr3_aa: CASSQDLGPSSYNEQFF; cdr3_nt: TGTGCCAGCAGCCAAGATTTAGGGCCGAGCTCCTACAATGAGCAGTTCTTC
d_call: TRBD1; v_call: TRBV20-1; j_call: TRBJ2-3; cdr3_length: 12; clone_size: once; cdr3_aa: CSFGQGTDTQYF; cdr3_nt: TGCAGTTTCGGACAGGGCACAGATACGCAGTATTTT
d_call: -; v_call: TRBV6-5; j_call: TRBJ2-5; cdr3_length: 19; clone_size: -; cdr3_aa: CASSYANSLDRSPQETQYF; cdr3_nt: TGTGCCAGCAGTTACGCGAACTCCTTGGACAGAAGCCCCCAAGAGACCCAGTACTTC
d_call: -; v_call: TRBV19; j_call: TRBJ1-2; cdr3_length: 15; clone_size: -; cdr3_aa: CASSLANGRTYGYTF; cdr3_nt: TGTGCCAGTAGTCTCGCAAACGGACGGACCTATGGCTACACCTTC
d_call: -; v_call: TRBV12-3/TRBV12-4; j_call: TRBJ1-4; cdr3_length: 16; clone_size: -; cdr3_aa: CTSSLAPQGSDEKLFF; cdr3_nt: TGTACCAGCAGTTTAGCTCCCCAGGGTTCGGATGAAAAACTGTTTTTT
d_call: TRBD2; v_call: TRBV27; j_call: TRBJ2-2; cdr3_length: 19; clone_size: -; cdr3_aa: CASSLESGGLAGPTGELFF; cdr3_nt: TGTGCCAGCAGTTTAGAGTCAGGGGGTCTAGCGGGGCCAACCGGGGAGCTGTTTTTT
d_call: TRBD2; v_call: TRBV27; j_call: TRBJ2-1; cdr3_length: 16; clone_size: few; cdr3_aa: CASSHLTGLVLGEQFF; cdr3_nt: TGTGCCAGCAGCCACTTAACGGGACTAGTATTAGGGGAGCAGTTCTTC
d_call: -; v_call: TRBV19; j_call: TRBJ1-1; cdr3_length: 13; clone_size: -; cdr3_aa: CASSTAQDTEAFF; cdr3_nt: TGTGCCAGTAGTACCGCTCAAGACACTGAAGCTTTCTTT
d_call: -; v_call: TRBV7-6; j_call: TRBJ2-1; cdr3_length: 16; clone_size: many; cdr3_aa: CASSSLAIQGRNEQFF; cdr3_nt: TGTGCCAGCAGTTCACTAGCGATACAGGGTCGCAATGAGCAGTTCTTC
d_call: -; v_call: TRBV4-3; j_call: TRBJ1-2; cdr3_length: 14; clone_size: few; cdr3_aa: CASSQDSQGYGYTF; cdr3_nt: TGCGCCAGCAGCCAAGATAGCCAGGGCTATGGCTACACCTTC
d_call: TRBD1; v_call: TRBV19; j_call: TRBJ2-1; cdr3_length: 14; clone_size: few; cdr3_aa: CASSLRQGINEQFF; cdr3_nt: TGTGCCAGTAGTCTCAGACAGGGAATCAATGAGCAGTTCTTC
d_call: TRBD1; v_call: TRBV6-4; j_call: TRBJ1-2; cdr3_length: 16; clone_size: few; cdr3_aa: CASSDSKRQGNYGYTF; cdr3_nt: TGTGCCAGCAGTGACTCGAAAAGACAGGGAAACTATGGCTACACCTTC
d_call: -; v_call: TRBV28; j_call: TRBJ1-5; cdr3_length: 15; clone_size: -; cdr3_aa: CASSFLQGGNQPQHF; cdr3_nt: TGTGCCAGCAGTTTCTTGCAGGGTGGCAATCAGCCCCAGCATTTT
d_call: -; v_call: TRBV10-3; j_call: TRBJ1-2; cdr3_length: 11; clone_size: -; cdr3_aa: CAIRTVHGYTF; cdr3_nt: TGTGCCATCCGGACAGTTCATGGCTACACCTTC
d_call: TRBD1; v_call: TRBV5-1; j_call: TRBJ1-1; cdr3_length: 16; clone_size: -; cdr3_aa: CASSLMGQGKLTEAFF; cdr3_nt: TGCGCCAGCAGCTTGATGGGACAGGGGAAACTCACTGAAGCTTTCTTT
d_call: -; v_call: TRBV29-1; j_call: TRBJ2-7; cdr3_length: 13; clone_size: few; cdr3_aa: CSVVWEYSYEQYF; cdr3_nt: TGCAGCGTTGTTTGGGAATACTCCTACGAGCAGTACTTC
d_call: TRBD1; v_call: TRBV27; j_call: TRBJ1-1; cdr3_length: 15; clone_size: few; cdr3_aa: CASGLRAGGGTEAFF; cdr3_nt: TGTGCCAGCGGATTGAGGGCAGGGGGCGGCACTGAAGCTTTCTTT
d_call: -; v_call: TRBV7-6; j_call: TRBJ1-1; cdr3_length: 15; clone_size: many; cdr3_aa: CASSPTTTGNTEAFF; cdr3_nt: TGTGCCAGCAGCCCCACTACGACAGGGAACACTGAAGCTTTCTTT
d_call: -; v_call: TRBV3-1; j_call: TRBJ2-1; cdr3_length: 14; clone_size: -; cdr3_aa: CASSRTPQGNEQFF; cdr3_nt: TGTGCCAGCAGCCGAACACCCCAGGGCAATGAGCAGTTCTTC
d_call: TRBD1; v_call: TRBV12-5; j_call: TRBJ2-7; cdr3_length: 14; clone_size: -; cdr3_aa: CASGPDRGSYEQYF; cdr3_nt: TGTGCTAGTGGTCCGGACAGGGGTTCCTACGAGCAGTACTTC
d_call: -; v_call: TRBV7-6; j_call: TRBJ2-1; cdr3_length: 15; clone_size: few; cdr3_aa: CASRPQDIVYNEQFF; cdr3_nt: TGTGCCAGCAGGCCACAGGATATCGTTTACAATGAGCAGTTCTTC
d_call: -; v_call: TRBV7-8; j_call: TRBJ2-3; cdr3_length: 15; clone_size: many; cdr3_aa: CASSFRRQETDTQYF; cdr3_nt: TGTGCCAGCAGCTTCCGACGACAGGAGACAGATACGCAGTATTTT
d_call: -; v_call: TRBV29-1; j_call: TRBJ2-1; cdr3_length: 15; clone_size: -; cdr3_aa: CSVPKEAVEYNEQFF; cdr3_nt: TGCAGCGTTCCCAAGGAGGCAGTAGAATACAATGAGCAGTTCTTC
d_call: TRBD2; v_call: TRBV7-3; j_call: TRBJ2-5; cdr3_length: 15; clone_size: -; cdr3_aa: CASSLGTSGAQTQYF; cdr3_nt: TGTGCCAGCAGCTTAGGGACTAGCGGGGCCCAGACCCAGTACTTC
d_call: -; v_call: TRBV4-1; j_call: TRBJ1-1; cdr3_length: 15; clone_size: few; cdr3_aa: CASSQDRGARTEAFF; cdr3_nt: TGCGCCAGCAGCCAAGATCGGGGGGCGCGGACTGAAGCTTTCTTT
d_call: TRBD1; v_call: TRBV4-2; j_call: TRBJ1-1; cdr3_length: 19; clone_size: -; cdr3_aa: CASSRGGPGDRGPEPEAFF; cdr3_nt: TGTGCCAGCAGCCGGGGGGGTCCCGGGGACAGGGGTCCGGAACCTGAAGCTTTCTTT
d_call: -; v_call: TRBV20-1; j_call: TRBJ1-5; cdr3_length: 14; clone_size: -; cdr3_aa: CSAIHHWGNQPQHF; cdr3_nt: TGCAGTGCTATCCATCACTGGGGGAATCAGCCCCAGCATTTT
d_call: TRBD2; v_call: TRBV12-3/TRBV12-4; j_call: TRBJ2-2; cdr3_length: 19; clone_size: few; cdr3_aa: CASSLPPGLAGEFTGELFF; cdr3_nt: TGTGCCAGCAGTTTACCGCCGGGACTAGCGGGGGAATTCACCGGGGAGCTGTTTTTT
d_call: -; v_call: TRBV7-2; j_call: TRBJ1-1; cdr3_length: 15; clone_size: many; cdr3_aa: CASSLWGKKDTEAFF; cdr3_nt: TGTGCCAGCAGCTTATGGGGAAAGAAGGACACTGAAGCTTTCTTT